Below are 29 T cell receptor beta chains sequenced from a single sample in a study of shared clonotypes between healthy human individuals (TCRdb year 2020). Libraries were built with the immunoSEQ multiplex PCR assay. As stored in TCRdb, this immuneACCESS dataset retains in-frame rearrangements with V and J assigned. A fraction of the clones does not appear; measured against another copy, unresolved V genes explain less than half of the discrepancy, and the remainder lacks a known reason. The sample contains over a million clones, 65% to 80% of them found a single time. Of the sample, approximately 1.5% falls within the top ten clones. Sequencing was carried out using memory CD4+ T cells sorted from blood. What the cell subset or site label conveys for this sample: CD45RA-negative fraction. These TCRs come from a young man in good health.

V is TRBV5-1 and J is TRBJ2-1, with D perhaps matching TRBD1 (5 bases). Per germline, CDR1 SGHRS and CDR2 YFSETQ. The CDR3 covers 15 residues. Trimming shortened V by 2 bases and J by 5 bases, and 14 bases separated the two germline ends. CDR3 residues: CASSFRTQYDNEQFF. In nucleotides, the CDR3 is TGCGCCAGCAGCTTTAGGACACAGTATGACAATGAGCAGTTCTTC.

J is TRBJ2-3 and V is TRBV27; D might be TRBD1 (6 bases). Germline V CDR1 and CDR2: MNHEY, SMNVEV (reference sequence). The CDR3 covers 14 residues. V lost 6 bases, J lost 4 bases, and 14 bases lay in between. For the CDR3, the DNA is TGTGCCAGCAGGACACAGGGTGAATCAGATACGCAGTATTTT. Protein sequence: CASRTQGESDTQYF.

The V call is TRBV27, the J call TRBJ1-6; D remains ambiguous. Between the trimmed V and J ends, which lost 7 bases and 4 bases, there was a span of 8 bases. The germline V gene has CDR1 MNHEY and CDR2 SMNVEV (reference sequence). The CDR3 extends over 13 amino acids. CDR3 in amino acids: CASTRVYNSPLHF. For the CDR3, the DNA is TGTGCCAGCACGCGCGTTTATAATTCACCCCTCCACTTT.

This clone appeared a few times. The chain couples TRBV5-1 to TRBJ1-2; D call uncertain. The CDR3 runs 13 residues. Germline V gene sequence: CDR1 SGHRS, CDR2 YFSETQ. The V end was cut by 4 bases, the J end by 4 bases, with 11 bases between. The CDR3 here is CASSQTPSYGYTF. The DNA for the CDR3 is TGCGCCAGCAGCCAAACCCCGAGCTATGGCTACACCTTC.

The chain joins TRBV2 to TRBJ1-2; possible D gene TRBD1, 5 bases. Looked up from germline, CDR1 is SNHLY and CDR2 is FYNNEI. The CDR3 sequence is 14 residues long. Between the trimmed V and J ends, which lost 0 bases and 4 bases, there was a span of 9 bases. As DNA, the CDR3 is TGTGCCAGCAGTGAAGCGAGACAGTTCTATGGCTACACCTTC. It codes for CASSEARQFYGYTF.

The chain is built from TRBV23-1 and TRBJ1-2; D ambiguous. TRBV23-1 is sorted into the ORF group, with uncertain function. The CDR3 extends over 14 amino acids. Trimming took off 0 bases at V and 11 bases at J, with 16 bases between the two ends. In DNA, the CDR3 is TGCGCCAGCAGTCAATCCGGGCGGAGTAGTAGATACACCTTC. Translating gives CASSQSGRSSRYTF.

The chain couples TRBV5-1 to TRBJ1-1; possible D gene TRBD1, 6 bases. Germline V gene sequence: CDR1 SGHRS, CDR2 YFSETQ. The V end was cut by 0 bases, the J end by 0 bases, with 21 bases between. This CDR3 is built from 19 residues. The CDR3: CASSLGGQSVGRMNTEAFF. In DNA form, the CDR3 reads TGCGCCAGCAGCTTGGGTGGACAGTCAGTAGGCCGAATGAACACTGAAGCTTTCTTT.

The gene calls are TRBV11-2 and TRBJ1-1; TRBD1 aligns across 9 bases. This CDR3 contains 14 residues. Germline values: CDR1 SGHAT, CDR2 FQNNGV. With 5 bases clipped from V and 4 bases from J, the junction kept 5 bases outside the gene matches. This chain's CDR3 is CASSPDRGITEAFF. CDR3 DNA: TGTGCCAGCAGCCCTGACAGGGGGATCACTGAAGCTTTCTTT.

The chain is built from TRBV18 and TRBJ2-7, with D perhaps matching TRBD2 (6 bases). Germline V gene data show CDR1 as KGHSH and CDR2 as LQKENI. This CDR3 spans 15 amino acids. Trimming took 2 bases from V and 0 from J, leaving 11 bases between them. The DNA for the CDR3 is TGTGCCAGCTCACCAGACACGGGGGTCTCCTACGAGCAGTACTTC. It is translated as CASSPDTGVSYEQYF.

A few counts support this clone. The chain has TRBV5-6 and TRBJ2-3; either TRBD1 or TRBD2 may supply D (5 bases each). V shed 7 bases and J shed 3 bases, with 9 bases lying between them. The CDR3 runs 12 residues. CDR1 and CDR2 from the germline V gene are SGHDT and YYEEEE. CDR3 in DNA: TGTGCCAGCGGGGGAAATACAGATACGCAGTATTTT. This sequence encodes CASGGNTDTQYF.

The CDR3 DNA sequence: TGTGCCTGTACCCGGGTAGGGGAGGCCAAAAACATTCAGTACTTC. Translating gives CACTRVGEAKNIQYF. The chain employs TRBV30 and TRBJ2-4; D could derive from TRBD1 or TRBD2 (5 bases each). Germline V gene sequence: CDR1 GTSNPN, CDR2 SVGIG (reference sequence). This CDR3 has 15 residues. V lost 6 bases to trimming and J lost 1 base, with 16 bases between them.

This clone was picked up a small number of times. The CDR3 protein is CASSLLVLAKEQFF. Here the CDR3 DNA reads TGTGCCAGCAGCTTACTGGTACTAGCAAAAGAGCAGTTCTTC. This chain joins TRBV7-9 and TRBJ2-1; tentatively, D is TRBD2 (6 bases). Germline lookup yields CDR1 SEHNR and CDR2 FQNEAQ (reference sequence). Trimming pared 2 bases from V and 10 bases from J, leaving 15 bases between. CDR3 length equals 14 residues.

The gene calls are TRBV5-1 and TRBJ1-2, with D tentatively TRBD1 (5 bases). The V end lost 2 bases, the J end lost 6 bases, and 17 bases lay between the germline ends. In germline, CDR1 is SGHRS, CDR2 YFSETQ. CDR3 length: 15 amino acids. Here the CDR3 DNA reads TGCGCCAGCAGCTTTACTACAGGCTTAAGGGATGGCTACACCTTC. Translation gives CASSFTTGLRDGYTF.

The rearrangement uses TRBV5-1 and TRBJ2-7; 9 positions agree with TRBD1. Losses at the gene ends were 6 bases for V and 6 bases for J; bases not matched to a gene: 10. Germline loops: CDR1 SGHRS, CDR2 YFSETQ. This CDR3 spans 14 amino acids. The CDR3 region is CASKRDREGGEQYF. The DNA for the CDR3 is TGCGCCAGCAAAAGGGACAGGGAGGGAGGCGAGCAGTACTTC.

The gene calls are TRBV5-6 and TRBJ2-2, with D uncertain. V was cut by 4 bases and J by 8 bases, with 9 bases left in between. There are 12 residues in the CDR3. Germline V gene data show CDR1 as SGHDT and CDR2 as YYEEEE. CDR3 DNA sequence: TGTGCCAGCAGCCCACCTGGAGGGGAGCTGTTTTTT. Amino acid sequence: CASSPPGGELFF. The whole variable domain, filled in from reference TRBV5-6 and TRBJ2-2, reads DAGVTQSPTHLIKTRGQQVTLRCSPKSGHDTVSWYQQALGQGPQFIFQYYEEEERQRGNFPDRFSGHQFPNYSSELNVNALLLGDSALYLCASSPPGGELFFGEGSRLTVL.

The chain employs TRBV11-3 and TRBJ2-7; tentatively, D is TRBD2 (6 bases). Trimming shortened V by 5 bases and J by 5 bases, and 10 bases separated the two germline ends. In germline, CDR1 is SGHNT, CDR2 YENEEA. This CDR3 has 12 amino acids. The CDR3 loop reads CASSNRENEQYF. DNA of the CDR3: TGTGCCAGCAGCAACCGGGAGAACGAGCAGTACTTC.

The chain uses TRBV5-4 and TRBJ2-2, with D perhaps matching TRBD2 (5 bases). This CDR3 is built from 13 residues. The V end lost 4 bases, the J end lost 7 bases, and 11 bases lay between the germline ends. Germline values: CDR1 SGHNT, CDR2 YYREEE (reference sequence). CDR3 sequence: CASSATTVGELFF. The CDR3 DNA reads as TGTGCCAGCAGCGCGACTACCGTCGGGGAGCTGTTTTTT.

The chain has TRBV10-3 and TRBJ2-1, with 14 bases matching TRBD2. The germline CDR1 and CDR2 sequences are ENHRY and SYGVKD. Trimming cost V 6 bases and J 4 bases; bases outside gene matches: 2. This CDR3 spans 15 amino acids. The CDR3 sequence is CAIRGTSGGYNEQFF. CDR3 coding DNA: TGTGCCATCAGGGGGACTAGCGGGGGTTACAATGAGCAGTTCTTC.

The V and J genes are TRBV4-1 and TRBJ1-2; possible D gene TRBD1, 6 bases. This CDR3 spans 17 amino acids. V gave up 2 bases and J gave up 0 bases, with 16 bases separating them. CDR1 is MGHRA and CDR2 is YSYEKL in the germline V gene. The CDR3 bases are TGCGCCAGCAGCCAACCAAAACAGGGACTGGCTAACTATGGCTACACCTTC. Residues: CASSQPKQGLANYGYTF.

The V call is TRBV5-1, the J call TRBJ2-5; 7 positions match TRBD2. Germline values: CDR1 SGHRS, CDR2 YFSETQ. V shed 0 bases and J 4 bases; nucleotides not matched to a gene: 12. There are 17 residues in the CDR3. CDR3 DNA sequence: TGCGCCAGCAGCTTGGACGGGAAGCGGGGAGACGTAGAGACCCAGTACTTC. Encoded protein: CASSLDGKRGDVETQYF.

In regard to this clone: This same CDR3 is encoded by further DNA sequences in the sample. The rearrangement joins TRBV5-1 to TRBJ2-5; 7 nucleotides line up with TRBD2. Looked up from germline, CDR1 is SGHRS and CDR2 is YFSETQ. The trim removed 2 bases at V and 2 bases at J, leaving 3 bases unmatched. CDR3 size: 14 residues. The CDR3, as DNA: TGCGCCAGCAGCTTAGCGGGGCAACAAGAGACCCAGTACTTC. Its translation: CASSLAGQQETQYF.

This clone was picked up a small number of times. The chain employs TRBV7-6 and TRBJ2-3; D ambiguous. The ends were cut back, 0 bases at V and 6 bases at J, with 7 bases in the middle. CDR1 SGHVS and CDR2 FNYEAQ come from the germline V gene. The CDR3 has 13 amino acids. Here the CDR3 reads CASSLARRDTQYF. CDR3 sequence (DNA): TGTGCCAGCAGCTTAGCCCGACGCGATACGCAGTATTTT.

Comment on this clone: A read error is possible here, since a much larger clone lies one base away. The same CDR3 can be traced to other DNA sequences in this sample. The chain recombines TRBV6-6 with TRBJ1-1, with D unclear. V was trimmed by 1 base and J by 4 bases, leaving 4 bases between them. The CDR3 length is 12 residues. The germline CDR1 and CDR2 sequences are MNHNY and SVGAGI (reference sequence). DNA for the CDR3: TGTGCCAGCAGTTACTTGGGCACTGAAGCTTTCTTT. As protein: CASSYLGTEAFF.

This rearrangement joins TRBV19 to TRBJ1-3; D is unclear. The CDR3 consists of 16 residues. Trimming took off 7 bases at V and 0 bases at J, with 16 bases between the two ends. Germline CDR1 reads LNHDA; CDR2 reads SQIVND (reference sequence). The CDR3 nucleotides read TGTGCCAGTATCAGTAAAGGCAGACCCTCTGGAAACACCATATATTTT. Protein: CASISKGRPSGNTIYF. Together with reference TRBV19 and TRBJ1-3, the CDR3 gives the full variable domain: DGGITQSPKYLFRKEGQNVTLSCEQNLNHDAMYWYRQDPGQGLRLIYYSQIVNDFQKGDIAEGYSVSREKKESFPLTVTSAQKNPTAFYLCASISKGRPSGNTIYFGEGSWLTVV.

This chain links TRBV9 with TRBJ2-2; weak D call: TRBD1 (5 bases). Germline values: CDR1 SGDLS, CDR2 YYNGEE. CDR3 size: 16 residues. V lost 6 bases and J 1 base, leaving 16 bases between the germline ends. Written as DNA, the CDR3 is TGTGCCAGCAATAGGGGAAACATCCTGAACACCGGGGAGCTGTTTTTT. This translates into CASNRGNILNTGELFF.

CDR3 nucleotides: TGTGCCAGCTCACCAGAGAAGGGTTCGGGGGGCTACACCTTC. Its protein product is CASSPEKGSGGYTF. The V gene is TRBV18, the J gene TRBJ1-2; unclear D gene. V was trimmed by 2 bases and J by 8 bases, leaving 15 bases between them. The CDR3 spans 14 residues. Germline CDR1 and CDR2: KGHSH and LQKENI. Full variable domain (missing parts from reference TRBV18 and TRBJ1-2): NAGVMQNPRHLVRRRGQEARLRCSPMKGHSHVYWYRQLPEEGLKFMVYLQKENIIDESGMPKERFSAEFPKEGPSILRIQQVVRGDSAAYFCASSPEKGSGGYTFGSGTRLTVV.

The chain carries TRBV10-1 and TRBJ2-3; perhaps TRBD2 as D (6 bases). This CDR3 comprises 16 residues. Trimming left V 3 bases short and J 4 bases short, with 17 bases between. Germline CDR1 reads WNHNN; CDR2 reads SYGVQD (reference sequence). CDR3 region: CASSDGGTGTADTQYF. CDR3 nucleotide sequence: TGCGCCAGCAGTGACGGTGGGACTGGTACGGCAGATACGCAGTATTTT.

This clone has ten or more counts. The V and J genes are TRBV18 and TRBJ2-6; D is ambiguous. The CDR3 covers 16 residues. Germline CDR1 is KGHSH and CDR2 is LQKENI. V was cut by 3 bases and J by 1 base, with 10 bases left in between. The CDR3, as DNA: TGTGCCAGCTCACCGATTCTAGGTTCTGGGGCCAACGTCCTGACTTTC. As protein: CASSPILGSGANVLTF.

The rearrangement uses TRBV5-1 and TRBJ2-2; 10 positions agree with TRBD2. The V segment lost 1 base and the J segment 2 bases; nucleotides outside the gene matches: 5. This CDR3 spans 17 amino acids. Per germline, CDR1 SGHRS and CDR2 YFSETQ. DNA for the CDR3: TGCGCCAGCAGCTTGAGGGCTAGCGGGGGAAACACCGGGGAGCTGTTTTTT. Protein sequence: CASSLRASGGNTGELFF.